A selection of T cell receptor beta chains follows, all from one sample in a study of T cells in Graves' hyperthyroidism and ophthalmopathy. TCRdb fed the multiplex PCR reads into MiXCR, producing one record per CDR3 protein. The sample comprises approximately 520,000 distinct CDR3 sequences, about 24% of which are singletons, and roughly 12% rests with the top ten. Sequencing input: blood. All receptors come from a woman aged 25 to 39 with Graves' ophthalmopathy. CDR3s include the opening cysteine and the closing phenylalanine or tryptophan. D genes are given only for firm matches. Size is stated for part of the rows, as once, few or many counts, or as a class when the clone is expanded.

v_call,clone_size,j_call,d_call,cdr3_nt,cdr3_aa
TRBV6-4,-,TRBJ1-1,-,TGTGCCAGCAGGGAGGGCTCAGGGGCGCTTTTCTTT,CASREGSGALFF
TRBV30,once,TRBJ1-2,-,TGTGCCTGGAGTGTATCGGGTTATGGCTACACCTTC,CAWSVSGYGYTF
TRBV7-8,-,TRBJ1-1,-,TGTGCCAGCAGCTTAGATCAGCCCAAAGCTTTCTTT,CASSLDQPKAFF
TRBV12-3/TRBV12-4,-,TRBJ2-7,TRBD1,TGTGCCAGCAGTTTAGCGGGGACAGGTGCCCACGAGCAGTACTTC,CASSLAGTGAHEQYF
TRBV18,many,TRBJ1-1,-,TGTGCCAGCTCATCCAGGGGTCCCATTGACACTGAAGCTTTCTTT,CASSSRGPIDTEAFF
TRBV24-1,-,TRBJ2-7,TRBD1,TGTGCCACCAGCCCCGGGACAGGGCGTTCCTACGAGCAGTACTTC,CATSPGTGRSYEQYF
TRBV5-1,-,TRBJ2-2,TRBD1,TGCGCCAGCAGCACGGACAGGGACTTAACCGGGGAGCTGTTTTTT,CASSTDRDLTGELFF
TRBV18,-,TRBJ2-5,-,TGTGCCAGCTCACCATTACTAGGACAGATCCAAGAGACCCAGTACTTC,CASSPLLGQIQETQYF
TRBV12-3/TRBV12-4,many,TRBJ2-5,TRBD2,TGTGCCAGCAGCGGGGGGGAGGACGCGACCGGAGAGACCCAGTACTTC,CASSGGEDATGETQYF
TRBV28,-,TRBJ1-2,-,TGTGCCAGCAGTTTATCGGGATCCCCTAACTATGGCTACACCTTC,CASSLSGSPNYGYTF
TRBV28,-,TRBJ1-1,-,TGTGCCAGCAGTAAACAGGGTCTCCTGAACACTGAAGCTTTCTTT,CASSKQGLLNTEAFF
TRBV6-1,many,TRBJ1-2,TRBD1,TGTGCCAGCAGTGAGAGGGGGCTGTACTATGGCTACACCTTC,CASSERGLYYGYTF
TRBV20-1,-,TRBJ1-2,TRBD1,TGCAGTGCTAGATTAAGGGACAGCTATGGCTACACCTTC,CSARLRDSYGYTF
TRBV29-1,many,TRBJ1-1,-,TGCAGCGTTGAAGAACAGGGTTACACTGAAGCTTTCTTT,CSVEEQGYTEAFF
TRBV19,many,TRBJ2-2,-,TGTGCCAGTAGTACAACAGGGAACACCGGGGAGCTGTTTTTT,CASSTTGNTGELFF
TRBV5-1,many,TRBJ1-1,TRBD1,TGCGCCAGCAGCTCGAAGGACAGGCCGAACACTGAAGCTTTCTTT,CASSSKDRPNTEAFF
TRBV6-2/TRBV6-3,few,TRBJ2-5,TRBD1,TGTGCCAGCAGTTACCCGGACAGGAGGGAGACCCAGTACTTC,CASSYPDRRETQYF
TRBV28,-,TRBJ1-5,TRBD1,TGTGCCACCCGGGACAGGGGCCCCCCGTTCAATCAGCCCCAGCATTTT,CATRDRGPPFNQPQHF
TRBV10-3,many,TRBJ1-2,TRBD1,TGTGCCATCAGTGAGTCATTCGGGAACAGGGGTGATGGCTACACCTTC,CAISESFGNRGDGYTF
TRBV12-3/TRBV12-4,-,TRBJ2-7,-,TGTGCCAGCAGTCCCTCGACTGGGGACGGCGAGCAGTACTTC,CASSPSTGDGEQYF
TRBV28,many,TRBJ1-5,-,TGTGCCAGCAGTTTACGGCGGAGCGATCAGCCCCAGCATTTT,CASSLRRSDQPQHF
TRBV7-3,many,TRBJ2-7,TRBD1,TGTGCCAGCAGCTTAACGGGACAGGGGCGCCACGAGCAGTACTTC,CASSLTGQGRHEQYF
TRBV24-1,many,TRBJ2-5,-,TGTGCCACCAGCCCCCAGGACGGAGAGACCCAGTACTTC,CATSPQDGETQYF
TRBV12-3/TRBV12-4,few,TRBJ2-7,-,TGTGCCAGCAGCCAGACACGGGTAGGGATAAAATACCGCTACGAGCAGTACTTC,CASSQTRVGIKYRYEQYF
TRBV6-5,many,TRBJ1-1,TRBD1,TGTGCCAGCAGTTACTCATCAGGGGGGGCCGCGAACACTGAAGCTTTCTTT,CASSYSSGGAANTEAFF
TRBV6-1,-,TRBJ2-5,-,TGTGCCAGCAGTCCGTTCGCGGTTATGGAGACCCAGTACTTC,CASSPFAVMETQYF
TRBV12-3/TRBV12-4,few,TRBJ1-2,-,TGTGCCAGCAGTCGCCCCGGAAACTATGGCTACACCTTC,CASSRPGNYGYTF
TRBV25-1,many,TRBJ1-1,-,TGTGCCAGCAGTGCCCCTCTCGGGGGCGACTCCACTGAAGCTTTCTTT,CASSAPLGGDSTEAFF
TRBV15,-,TRBJ2-7,-,TGTGCCACCAGCAGCACCGGGACCGCGATTTACGAGCAGTACTTC,CATSSTGTAIYEQYF
TRBV3-1,many,TRBJ2-5,-,TGTGCCAGCAGCAATGGACTACAAGAGACCCAGTACTTC,CASSNGLQETQYF
TRBV30,many,TRBJ1-3,TRBD1,TGTGCCTGGAGGGAACAGGGGGTAATGGGAAACACCATATATTTT,CAWREQGVMGNTIYF
TRBV25-1,-,TRBJ2-5,TRBD1,TGTGCCAGCAGCGACTTGACAGGGTATCAGACCCAGTACTTC,CASSDLTGYQTQYF
TRBV4-3,many,TRBJ1-2,TRBD1,TGCGCCAGCAGCCATTCGTCCCCCGACAGGGCCGACCCTCCCCAGGGGGACTATGGCTACACCTTC,CASSHSSPDRADPPQGDYGYTF
TRBV6-5,-,TRBJ2-2,TRBD2,TGTGCCAGCAGTTACTCCGCGGGAGTCATAAGGGCCGGGGAGCTGTTTTTT,CASSYSAGVIRAGELFF
TRBV12-3/TRBV12-4,many,TRBJ2-7,-,TGTGCCAGCAGCCTCGCTCGGAGCTACGAGCAGTACTTC,CASSLARSYEQYF
TRBV6-2/TRBV6-3,-,TRBJ2-2,-,TGTGCCAGCAGTTACCCCACCGGGGAGCTGTTTTTT,CASSYPTGELFF
TRBV30,many,TRBJ2-6,-,TGTGCCTGGAGCGCCCAGGGGACTGGGGCCAACGTCCTGACTTTC,CAWSAQGTGANVLTF
TRBV6-4,many,TRBJ1-3,TRBD1,TGTGCCAGCAGCCCCTTGAGCGCCCTAGACAGGGACAAAAGAAACACCATATATTTT,CASSPLSALDRDKRNTIYF
TRBV7-9,-,TRBJ2-2,-,TGTGGCAGCAGCTCGGGACTCGCGAACACCGGGGAGCTGTTTTTT,CGSSSGLANTGELFF
TRBV20-1,many,TRBJ1-1,-,TGCAGTGCCATTAACACTGAAGCTTTCTTT,CSAINTEAFF
TRBV6-5,many,TRBJ1-5,-,TGTGCCAGCAGTTATTCCAGTCGTAGCAATCAGCCCCAGCATTTT,CASSYSSRSNQPQHF
TRBV12-3/TRBV12-4,many,TRBJ1-6,-,TGTGCCAGCCATCGGACAGAAGCTTATAATTCACCCCTCCACTTT,CASHRTEAYNSPLHF
TRBV11-1,-,TRBJ2-2,TRBD2,TGTGCCAGCAGTCCCCGGGGGGGGATGAACACCGGGGAGCTGTTTTTT,CASSPRGGMNTGELFF
TRBV29-1,-,TRBJ1-1,-,TGCAGCGCTGGGCGGACTGAAGCTTTCTTT,CSAGRTEAFF
TRBV11-2,-,TRBJ2-2,-,TGTGCCAGCAGCTTAGCAGGGACGGACACCGGGGAGCTGTTTTTT,CASSLAGTDTGELFF
TRBV27,many,TRBJ1-2,TRBD1,TGTGCCCCCGACCCCGGGACAGTTCCCTGCTACACCTTC,CAPDPGTVPCYTF